This is a list of T cell receptor beta chains from one sample in a study of Ad26.COV2.S vaccination and SARS-CoV-2 variants. Sequenced by immunoSEQ multiplex PCR; TCRdb stores in-frame clones only, minus some. The sample holds some 480,000 clones; roughly 87% are singletons and the top ten take 9.5% to 15%. The source was peripheral blood, collected in a trial of Ad26.COV2.S vaccine versus placebo. These receptors originate from a person aged 18-60 years who received the Ad26.COV2.S COVID-19 vaccine or a placebo. CDR3s include the opening cysteine and the closing phenylalanine or tryptophan. Fields, in order: D gene, V gene, clone size, J gene, CDR3 protein, CDR3 DNA. D genes are given only for firm matches. Rows may omit the clone size; those that give it use once, few, many or a size class.

>NA|TRBV9|NA|TRBJ1-2
CASSQTGYTF
TGTGCCAGCAGCCAGACAGGCTACACCTTC
>TRBD2|TRBV3-1/TRBV3-2|once|TRBJ2-1
CASRGLAGAGEQFF
TGTGCCAGCAGAGGACTAGCGGGAGCTGGTGAGCAGTTCTTC
>TRBD1|TRBV27|NA|TRBJ1-5
CASSLQRDRLNQPQHF
TGTGCCAGCAGTTTACAACGGGACAGGTTGAATCAGCCCCAGCATTTT
>NA|TRBV7-2|NA|TRBJ2-3
CASSVTPPTDTQYF
TGTGCCAGCAGCGTTACTCCCCCGACAGATACGCAGTATTTT
>NA|TRBV6-5|NA|TRBJ1-1
CASTPQGNTEAFF
TGTGCCAGCACCCCTCAGGGGAACACTGAAGCTTTCTTT
>TRBD2|TRBV19|NA|TRBJ2-1
CASTPPGTSGRGEQFF
TGTGCCAGTACTCCCCCCGGGACTAGCGGGAGAGGTGAGCAGTTCTTC
>NA|TRBV7-2|NA|TRBJ2-3
CASSLDRTGTDTQYF
TGTGCCAGCAGCTTGGACAGAACCGGCACAGATACGCAGTATTTT
>TRBD2|TRBV2|NA|TRBJ2-2
CASRRLAGTPAGELFF
TGTGCCAGCAGGCGACTAGCGGGAACTCCGGCCGGGGAGCTGTTTTTT
>NA|TRBV7-9|NA|TRBJ2-1
CASSSDHNEQFF
TGTGCCAGCAGCTCGGATCACAATGAGCAGTTCTTC
>NA|TRBV3-1/TRBV3-2|NA|TRBJ1-1
CASSQDLVGTEAFF
TGTGCCAGCAGCCAAGATCTGGTGGGGACTGAAGCTTTCTTT
>NA|TRBV3-1/TRBV3-2|once|TRBJ2-1
CASSPKPYDNEQFF
TGTGCCAGCAGCCCCAAACCTTATGACAATGAGCAGTTCTTC
>NA|TRBV30|NA|TRBJ1-6
CACSPFPGNNSPLHF
TGTGCCTGCTCCCCTTTCCCAGGGAATAATTCACCCCTCCACTTT